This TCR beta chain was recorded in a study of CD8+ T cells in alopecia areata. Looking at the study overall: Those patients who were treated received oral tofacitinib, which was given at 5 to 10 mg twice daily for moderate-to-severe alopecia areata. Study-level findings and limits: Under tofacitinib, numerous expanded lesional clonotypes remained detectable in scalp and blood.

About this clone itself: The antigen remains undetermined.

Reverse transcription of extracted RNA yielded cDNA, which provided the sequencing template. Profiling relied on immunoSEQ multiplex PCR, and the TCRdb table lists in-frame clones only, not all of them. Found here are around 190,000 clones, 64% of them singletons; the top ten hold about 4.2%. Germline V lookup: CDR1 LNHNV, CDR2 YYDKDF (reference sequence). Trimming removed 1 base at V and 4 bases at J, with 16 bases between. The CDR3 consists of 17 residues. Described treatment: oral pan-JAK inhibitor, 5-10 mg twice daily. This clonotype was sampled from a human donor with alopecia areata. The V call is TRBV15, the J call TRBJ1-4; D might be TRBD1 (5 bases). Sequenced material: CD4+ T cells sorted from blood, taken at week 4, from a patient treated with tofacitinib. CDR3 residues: CATSRVRGAGFNEKLFF. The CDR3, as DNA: TGTGCCACCAGCAGAGTGCGCGGGGCGGGTTTTAATGAAAAACTGTTTTTT.